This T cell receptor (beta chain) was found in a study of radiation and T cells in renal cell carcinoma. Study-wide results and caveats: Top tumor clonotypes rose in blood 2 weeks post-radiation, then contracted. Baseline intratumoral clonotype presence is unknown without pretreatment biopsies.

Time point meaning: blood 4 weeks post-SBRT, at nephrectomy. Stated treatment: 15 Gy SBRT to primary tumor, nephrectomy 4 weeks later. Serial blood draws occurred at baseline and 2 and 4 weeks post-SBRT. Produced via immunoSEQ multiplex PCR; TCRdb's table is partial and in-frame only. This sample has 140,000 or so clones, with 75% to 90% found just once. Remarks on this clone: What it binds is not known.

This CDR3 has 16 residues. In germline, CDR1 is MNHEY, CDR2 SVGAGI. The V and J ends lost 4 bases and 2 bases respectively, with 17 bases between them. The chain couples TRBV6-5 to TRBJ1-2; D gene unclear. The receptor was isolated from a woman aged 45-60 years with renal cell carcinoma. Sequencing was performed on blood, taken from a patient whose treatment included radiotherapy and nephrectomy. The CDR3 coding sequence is TGTGCCAGCAGTTCCGATCGCGAGGGTGAAAACTATGGCTACACCTTC. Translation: CASSSDREGENYGYTF.